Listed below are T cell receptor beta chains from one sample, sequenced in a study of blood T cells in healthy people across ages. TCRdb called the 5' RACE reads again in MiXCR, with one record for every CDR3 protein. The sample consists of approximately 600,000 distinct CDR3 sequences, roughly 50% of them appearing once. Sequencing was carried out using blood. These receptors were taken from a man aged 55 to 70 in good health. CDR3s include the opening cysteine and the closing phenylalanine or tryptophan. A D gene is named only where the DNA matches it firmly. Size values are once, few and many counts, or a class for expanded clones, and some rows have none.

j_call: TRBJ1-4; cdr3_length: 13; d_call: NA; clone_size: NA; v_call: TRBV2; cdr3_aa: CASGRLLGEKLFF; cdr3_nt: TGTGCCAGCGGCAGGCTTTTAGGTGAAAAACTGTTTTTT
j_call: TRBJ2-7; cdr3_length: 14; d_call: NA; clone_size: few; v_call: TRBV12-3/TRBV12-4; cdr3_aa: CASSRWGAHYEQYF; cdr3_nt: TGTGCCAGCAGCCGATGGGGGGCTCACTACGAGCAGTACTTC
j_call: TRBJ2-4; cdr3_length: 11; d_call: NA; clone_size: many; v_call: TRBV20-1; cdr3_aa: CSAREGRAQYF; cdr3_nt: TGCAGTGCTAGAGAGGGGCGAGCTCAGTACTTC
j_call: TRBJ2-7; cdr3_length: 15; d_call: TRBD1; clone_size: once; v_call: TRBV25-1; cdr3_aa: CASSAGQGTYNEQYF; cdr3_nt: TGTGCCAGCAGTGCTGGACAGGGAACCTACAATGAGCAGTACTTC
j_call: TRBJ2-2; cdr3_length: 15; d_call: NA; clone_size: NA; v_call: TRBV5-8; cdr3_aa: CASRRDSARAGELFF; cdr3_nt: TGTGCCAGCAGGCGGGACAGTGCTCGGGCCGGGGAGCTGTTTTTT
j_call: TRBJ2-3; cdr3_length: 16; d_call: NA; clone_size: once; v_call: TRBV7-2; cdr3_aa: CASSLESARGTDAQYF; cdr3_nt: TGTGCCAGCAGCTTAGAGTCAGCGAGGGGAACAGATGCGCAGTATTTT
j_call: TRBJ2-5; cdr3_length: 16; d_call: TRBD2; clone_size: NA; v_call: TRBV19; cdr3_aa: CASSIDRLAGWETQYF; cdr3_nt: TGTGCCAGTAGTATTGACAGACTAGCGGGTTGGGAGACCCAGTACTTC
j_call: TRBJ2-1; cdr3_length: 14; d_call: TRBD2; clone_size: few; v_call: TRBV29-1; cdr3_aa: CSVALAGVYNEQFF; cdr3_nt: TGCAGCGTCGCTCTAGCGGGGGTTTACAATGAGCAGTTCTTC
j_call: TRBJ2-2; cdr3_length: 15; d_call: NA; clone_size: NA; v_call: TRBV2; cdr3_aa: CASSEPTGRAGELFF; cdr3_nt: TGTGCCAGCAGTGAACCCACAGGGAGGGCCGGGGAGCTGTTTTTT
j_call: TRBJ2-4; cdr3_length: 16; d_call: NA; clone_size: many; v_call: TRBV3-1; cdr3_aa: CASSQGLQGVKNIQYF; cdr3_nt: TGTGCCAGCAGCCAAGGGTTGCAAGGGGTCAAAAACATTCAGTACTTC
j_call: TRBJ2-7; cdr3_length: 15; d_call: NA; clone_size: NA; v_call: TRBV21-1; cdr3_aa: CASSKVKERGYEQYF; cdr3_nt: TGTGCCAGCAGCAAAGTAAAGGAACGGGGCTACGAGCAGTACTTC
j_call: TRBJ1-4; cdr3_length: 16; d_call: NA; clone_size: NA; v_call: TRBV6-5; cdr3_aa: CASSYGSQGAEEKLFF; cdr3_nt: TGTGCCAGCAGTTACGGGTCCCAAGGAGCGGAGGAAAAACTGTTTTTT
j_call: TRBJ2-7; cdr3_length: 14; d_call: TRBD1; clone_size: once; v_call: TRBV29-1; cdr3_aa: CSAVGGQGNREQYF; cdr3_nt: TGCAGCGCTGTTGGGGGACAGGGGAACCGCGAGCAGTACTTC
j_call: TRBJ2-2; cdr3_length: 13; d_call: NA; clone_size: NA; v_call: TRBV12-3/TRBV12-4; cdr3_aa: CASSQNRAGELFF; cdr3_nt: TGTGCCAGCAGTCAAAACAGGGCCGGGGAGCTGTTTTTT
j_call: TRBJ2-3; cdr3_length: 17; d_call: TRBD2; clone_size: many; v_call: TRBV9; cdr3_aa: CASSVEPGLGVADTQYF; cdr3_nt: TGTGCCAGCAGCGTAGAGCCGGGACTAGGGGTAGCAGATACGCAGTATTTT
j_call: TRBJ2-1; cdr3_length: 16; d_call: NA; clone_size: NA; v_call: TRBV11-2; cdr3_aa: CASSLLPAGSYNEQFF; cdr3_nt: TGTGCCAGCAGCTTACTCCCAGCCGGCTCCTACAATGAGCAGTTCTTC
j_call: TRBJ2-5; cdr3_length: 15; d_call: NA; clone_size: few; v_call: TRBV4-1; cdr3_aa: CASSRLGSTQETQYF; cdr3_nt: TGCGCCAGCAGCCGGCTAGGTTCCACACAAGAGACCCAGTACTTC
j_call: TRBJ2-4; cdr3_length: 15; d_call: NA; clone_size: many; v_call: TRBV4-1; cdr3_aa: CASSQLNLAKNIQYF; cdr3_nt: TGCGCCAGCAGCCAACTAAATCTAGCCAAAAACATTCAGTACTTC
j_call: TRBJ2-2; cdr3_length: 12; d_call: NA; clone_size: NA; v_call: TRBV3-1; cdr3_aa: CASSQDVGELFF; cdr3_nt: TGTGCCAGCAGCCAAGATGTGGGGGAGCTGTTTTTT
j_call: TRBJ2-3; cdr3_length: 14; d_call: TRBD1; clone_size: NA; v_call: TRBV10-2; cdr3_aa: CASTLGQGADTQYF; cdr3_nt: TGCGCCAGCACCTTGGGACAGGGCGCAGATACGCAGTATTTT
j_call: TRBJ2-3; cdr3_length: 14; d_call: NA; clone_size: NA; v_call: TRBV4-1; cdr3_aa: CASSQASRTDTQYF; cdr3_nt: TGCGCCAGCAGCCAAGCGAGTCGTACAGATACGCAGTATTTT
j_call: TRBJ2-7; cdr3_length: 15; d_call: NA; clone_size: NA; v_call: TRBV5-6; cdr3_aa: CASSLTGASSYEQYF; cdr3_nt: TGTGCCAGCAGCTTGACCGGGGCGAGCTCCTACGAGCAGTACTTC
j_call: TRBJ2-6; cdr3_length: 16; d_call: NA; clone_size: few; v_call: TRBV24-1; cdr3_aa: CATSGLQSSGANVLTF; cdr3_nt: TGTGCCACCAGTGGACTACAGTCCTCTGGGGCCAACGTCCTGACTTTC
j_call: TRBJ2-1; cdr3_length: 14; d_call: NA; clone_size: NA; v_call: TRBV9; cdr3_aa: CASSQGLADNEQFF; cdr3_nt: TGTGCCAGCAGCCAGGGGCTAGCGGACAATGAGCAGTTCTTC
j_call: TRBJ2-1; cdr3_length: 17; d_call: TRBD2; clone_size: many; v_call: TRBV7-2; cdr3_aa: CASSLEGTSGGAREQFF; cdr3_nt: TGTGCCAGCAGCTTAGAGGGGACTAGCGGGGGGGCCCGGGAGCAGTTCTTC
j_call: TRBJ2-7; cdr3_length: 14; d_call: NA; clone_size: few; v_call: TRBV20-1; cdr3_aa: CSANRPQQPYEQYF; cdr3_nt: TGCAGTGCTAATAGGCCTCAGCAACCCTACGAGCAGTACTTC
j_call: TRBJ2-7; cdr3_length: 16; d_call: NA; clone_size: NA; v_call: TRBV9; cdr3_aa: CASSVEPGANPVEQYF; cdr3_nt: TGTGCCAGCAGCGTAGAACCCGGGGCCAACCCTGTCGAGCAGTACTTC
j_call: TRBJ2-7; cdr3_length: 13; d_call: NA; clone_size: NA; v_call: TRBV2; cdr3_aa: CASRPGRAYEQYF; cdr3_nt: TGTGCCAGTCGACCGGGACGGGCCTACGAGCAGTACTTC
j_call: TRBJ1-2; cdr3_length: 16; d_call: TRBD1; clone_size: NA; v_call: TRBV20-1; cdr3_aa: CSARGGTGGRLYGYTF; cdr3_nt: TGCAGTGCTAGGGGTGGAACAGGGGGCCGCTTATATGGCTACACCTTC
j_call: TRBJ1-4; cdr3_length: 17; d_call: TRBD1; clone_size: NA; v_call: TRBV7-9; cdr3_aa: CASSSGTAIPTNEKLFF; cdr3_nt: TGTGCCAGCAGCTCCGGGACAGCAATTCCAACTAATGAAAAACTGTTTTTT
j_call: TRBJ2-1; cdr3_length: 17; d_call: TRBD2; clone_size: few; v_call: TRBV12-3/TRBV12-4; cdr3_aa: CASSPTSGGAPYNEQFF; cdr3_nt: TGTGCCAGCAGTCCGACTAGCGGGGGGGCCCCCTACAATGAGCAGTTCTTC
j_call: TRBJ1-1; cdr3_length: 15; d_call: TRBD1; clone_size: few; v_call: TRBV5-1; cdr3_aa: CASSQDRGPDTEAFF; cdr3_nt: TGCGCCAGCAGCCAAGACAGGGGGCCGGACACTGAAGCTTTCTTT
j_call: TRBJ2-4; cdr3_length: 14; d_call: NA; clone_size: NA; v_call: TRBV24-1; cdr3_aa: CATSDSTEGNIQYF; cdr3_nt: TGTGCCACCAGTGACTCGACAGAGGGAAACATTCAGTACTTC
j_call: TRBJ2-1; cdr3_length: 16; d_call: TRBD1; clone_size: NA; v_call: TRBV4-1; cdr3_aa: CASSPPTGGFYNERFF; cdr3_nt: TGCGCCAGCAGCCCCCCGACAGGGGGGTTTTACAATGAGCGGTTCTTC
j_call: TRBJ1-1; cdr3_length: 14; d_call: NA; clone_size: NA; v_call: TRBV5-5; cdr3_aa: CAGSPGGRHTEAFF; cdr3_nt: TGTGCCGGCAGCCCCGGGGGACGGCACACTGAAGCTTTCTTT
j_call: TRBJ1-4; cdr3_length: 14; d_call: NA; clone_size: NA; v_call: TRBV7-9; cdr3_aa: CASSLMGIGEKLFF; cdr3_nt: TGTGCCAGCAGCTTAATGGGAATCGGCGAAAAACTGTTTTTT
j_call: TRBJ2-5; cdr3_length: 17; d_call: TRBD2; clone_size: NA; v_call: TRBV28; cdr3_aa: CASSGPSGRRPKETQYF; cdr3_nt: TGTGCCAGCAGTGGGCCTAGCGGGCGGCGCCCAAAAGAGACCCAGTACTTC